The sequence of this TCR beta chain was determined in a study of early T cells in non-severe SARS-CoV-2 infection. Study-level information: Bulk RNA isolated from unsorted whole blood underwent sequencing; chains were not paired. Regarding the study as a whole: VDJdb matching favored anti-spike CD8 responses, missing private and CD4 specificities.

This clonotype was observed a handful of times. As yet, its antigen is unknown. The germline V and J ends were trimmed by 5 bases and 8 bases, with 16 bases remaining between them. The CDR3 has 14 amino acids. Germline V gene data show CDR1 as MDHEN and CDR2 as SYDVKM. In the library, individual cDNA molecules carried attached unique molecular identifiers. TCRdb reprocessed the 5' RACE reads via MiXCR and lists one record per CDR3 protein. This table has about 99,000 distinct CDR3 sequences, approximately 17% appearing once. V and J are TRBV28 and TRBJ2-1; TRBD2 might be the D (5 bases). Sequenced: whole blood. The TCR sequence derives from an adult who was a healthcare worker with PCR-confirmed SARS-CoV-2 infection or an uninfected control (not recorded which). CDR3: CASSEAGGWDEQFF. The CDR3 nucleotides are TGTGCCAGCAGTGAGGCCGGAGGCTGGGATGAGCAGTTCTTC.